Sequencing of this T cell receptor (beta chain) was carried out in a study of shared clonotypes between healthy human individuals. General study points: Estimated richness values were generally larger in naive subsets than in memory subsets.

The CDR3 sequence is 13 residues long. The V end lost 4 bases, the J end lost 6 bases, and 13 bases lay between the germline ends. Germline V gene data show CDR1 as MNHEY and CDR2 as SVGAGI. This clone has a count of ten or more. Its antigen remains unknown. The sample carries other DNA sequences with the same CDR3. Measured with immunoSEQ multiplex PCR; TCRdb has only the in-frame clones, and not every one. The profile shows around 100,000 clones, around 71% of them singletons. CCR7-negative CD45RA+ TemRA cells were pooled with CD45RO+ cells for CD8 memory. Material: memory CD8+ T cells sorted from blood. Sample subset: CD45RO+ cells pooled with CCR7-negative TemRA cells. The TCR sequence derives from a woman aged 30 to 39 in good health. The chain carries TRBV6-5 and TRBJ2-7, with D possibly matching TRBD2 (5 bases). The CDR3 region has the DNA TGTGCCAGCAGTTCCGGACTGTTGGGCGAGCAGTACTTC. Amino acids: CASSSGLLGEQYF.